These 23 T cell receptor beta chains were all obtained from the same sample, sequenced in a study of T cells in Graves' hyperthyroidism and ophthalmopathy. Amplified regions were TCR beta CDR3 sequences from RNA transcripts. When the TCR CDR3 underwent first-round RT-PCR, the HTBI primer set was used. TCRdb re-called the multiplex PCR reads through MiXCR, storing one row per CDR3 protein. The table includes hundreds of thousands of distinct CDR3 sequences, roughly 20% detected once. The sample taken for sequencing was blood. The receptors here all came from a man aged 50-59 years with Graves' ophthalmopathy.

The gene calls are TRBV19 and TRBJ1-2, with TRBD1 identical over 7 bases. After removal of 4 bases from V and 0 bases from J, the junction contained 5 bases not matched to a gene. This CDR3 spans 15 amino acids. The V gene's germline CDR1 is LNHDA and CDR2 SQIVND (reference sequence). For the CDR3, the DNA is TGTGCCAGTAGTAAGGACAGGACGGCTAACTATGGCTACACCTTC. This gives the protein CASSKDRTANYGYTF.

The rearrangement uses TRBV19 and TRBJ1-5, with D perhaps matching TRBD1 (5 bases). There are 16 residues in the CDR3. Per the germline V gene, CDR1 is LNHDA and CDR2 is SQIVND (reference sequence). The V end was cut by 2 bases, the J end by 6 bases, with 17 bases between. CDR3 protein: CASSILFGRDGQPQHF. In nucleotides, the CDR3 is TGTGCCAGTAGTATACTCTTCGGCAGGGACGGTCAGCCCCAGCATTTT.

This clonotype was seen a few times. The V and J genes are TRBV20-1 and TRBJ2-2; D is perhaps TRBD2 (6 bases). This CDR3 is 17 amino acids long. Germline V lookup: CDR1 DFQATT, CDR2 SNEGSKA (reference sequence). Deletions cut 0 bases from V and 4 bases from J, with 18 bases between. DNA for the CDR3: TGCAGTGCTAGAGATATCGGGATGACGCGGGGCACCGGGGAGCTGTTTTTT. Translation gives CSARDIGMTRGTGELFF.

CDR3 protein: CATEGHFQETQYF. Written as DNA, the CDR3 is TGTGCCACCGAGGGTCATTTCCAAGAGACCCAGTACTTC. J is TRBJ2-5 and V is TRBV24-1, with a tentative D call TRBD2 (5 bases). The CDR3 consists of 13 residues. The V gene's germline CDR1 is KGHDR and CDR2 SFDVKD. V gave up 9 bases and J gave up 1 base, with 11 bases separating them.

This clonotype appeared a few times. The chain carries TRBV11-2 and TRBJ2-6, with 7 bases fitting TRBD1. The trim removed 1 base at V and 0 bases at J, leaving 9 bases unmatched. From germline, CDR1 is SGHAT and CDR2 FQNNGV. The CDR3 totals 19 residues. Here the CDR3 reads CASSLGLRQGFSGANVLTF. Written as DNA, the CDR3 is TGTGCCAGCAGCTTAGGTTTGAGACAGGGATTCTCTGGGGCCAACGTCCTGACTTTC.

This clonotype has ten or more counts. The chain employs TRBV28 and TRBJ1-3; D call uncertain. V lost 5 bases and J lost 0, with 11 bases in between. There are 15 residues in the CDR3. Germline CDR1 reads MDHEN; CDR2 reads SYDVKM. CDR3 bases: TGTGCCAGCAGTCAAGGGCTTTACTCTGGAAACACCATATATTTT. It encodes CASSQGLYSGNTIYF.

The V gene is TRBV7-3, the J gene TRBJ2-7, with TRBD2 matching over 9 bases. Looked up from germline, CDR1 is SGHTA and CDR2 is FQGTGA. This CDR3 region has 16 residues. The junction had 7 bases not matched to a gene; V was cut back by 1 base and J by 3 bases. The CDR3 bases are TGTGCCAGCAGCTTAAGTGGGCTAGCGGGAATCTACGAGCAGTACTTC. This gives the protein CASSLSGLAGIYEQYF.

This clonotype was picked up many times. This chain connects TRBV28 to TRBJ1-1; a possible D gene is TRBD1 (6 bases). The V end lost 6 bases, the J end lost 6 bases, and 17 bases lay between the germline ends. The germline V gene has CDR1 MDHEN and CDR2 SYDVKM. CDR3 length: 14 amino acids. CDR3 amino acids: CASSPEGGLAEAFF. In DNA form, the CDR3 reads TGTGCCAGCAGCCCCGAGGGGGGATTGGCTGAAGCTTTCTTT.

There are many counts of this clonotype. The chain uses TRBV4-2 and TRBJ2-3, with D unresolved. The germline V gene has CDR1 LGHNA and CDR2 YNFKEQ. This CDR3 spans 16 amino acids. The V and J ends lost 0 bases and 3 bases respectively, with 13 bases between them. The CDR3: CASSQEAPPRTDTQYF. DNA for the CDR3: TGTGCCAGCAGCCAAGAAGCTCCCCCTAGGACAGATACGCAGTATTTT.

This clonotype was detected a few times. V gene TRBV18 combines with J gene TRBJ2-7; 14 bases are shared with TRBD2. This CDR3 contains 16 residues. Germline V gives CDR1 KGHSH, CDR2 LQKENI. V was clipped by 6 bases and J by 6 bases; unmatched bases: 10. CDR3 in DNA: TGTGCCAGCTCGGATCCGGGACTAGCGGGAGAGGGCGAGCAGTACTTC. It yields the protein CASSDPGLAGEGEQYF.

There are many counts of this clonotype. The rearrangement joins TRBV24-1 to TRBJ1-2; D is possibly TRBD1 (6 bases). This CDR3 is 14 amino acids long. V was trimmed by 5 bases and J by 7 bases, leaving 16 bases between them. Looked up from germline, CDR1 is KGHDR and CDR2 is SFDVKD. Here the CDR3 DNA reads TGTGCCACCAGTGCAACAGGGCTCCGTCGTGGCTACACCTTC. As protein: CATSATGLRRGYTF.

This clonotype was counted many times. The CDR3 here is CSAVNTDTQYF. CDR3 bases: TGCAGTGCTGTGAACACAGATACGCAGTATTTT. V and J are TRBV20-1 and TRBJ2-3; the D is unclear. This CDR3 is built from 11 residues. Trimming cost V 5 bases and J 2 bases, with 5 bases left between them. Germline CDR1 and CDR2: DFQATT and SNEGSKA (reference sequence).

To note about this clonotype: A much bigger clone sits one base away, suggesting this may be a read error. The gene calls are TRBV11-2 and TRBJ2-6; D could derive from TRBD1 or TRBD2 (5 bases each). The CDR3 is 18 residues long. Germline values: CDR1 SGHAT, CDR2 FQNNGV. CDR3 sequence (DNA): TGTGCCAGCAGCTCTCCACCGGGGCGACGATCTGGGGCCAACGTCCCGACTTTC. As protein: CASSSPPGRRSGANVPTF.

Comment on this clonotype: A read error is possible here, since a much larger clone lies one base away. J is TRBJ1-3 and V is TRBV9; no firm D call. Trimming took off 0 bases at V and 0 bases at J, with 10 bases between the two ends. In germline, CDR1 is SGDLS, CDR2 YYNGEE. The CDR3 spans 16 residues. This CDR3 is CASSVGAALSGNTIYF. The CDR3 DNA reads TGTGCCAGCAGCGTAGGCGCGGCCCTCTCTGGAAACACCATATATTTT. Drawing the rest from reference TRBV9 and TRBJ1-3, the complete variable domain is DSGVTQTPKHLITATGQRVTLRCSPRSGDLSVYWYQQSLDQGLQFLIQYYNGEERAKGNILERFSAQQFPDLHSELNLSSLELGDSALYFCASSVGAALSGNTIYFGEGSWLTVV.

This clonotype was seen ten or more times. The chain joins TRBV28 to TRBJ2-2, with 8 bases matching TRBD2. This CDR3 comprises 15 residues. Germline V gene lookup returns CDR1 MDHEN and CDR2 SYDVKM. Trimming cost V 5 bases and J 7 bases; bases outside gene matches: 9. The CDR3 nucleotides read TGTGCCAGCAGTAGGGCCGGGACTAGATTCGGGGAGCTGTTTTTT. Translation gives CASSRAGTRFGELFF.

The rearrangement links TRBV3-1 to TRBJ1-2; 8 bases map to TRBD1. V lost 1 base to trimming and J lost 3 bases; unmatched junction nucleotides: 16. The CDR3 loop spans 19 amino acids. CDR1 and CDR2 from the germline V gene are LGHDT and YNNKEL (reference sequence). The CDR3 bases are TGTGCCAGCAGCCAAGGGTGGGGACAGGTCGGTTCCTCGGACTATGGCTACACCTTC. This sequence encodes CASSQGWGQVGSSDYGYTF. Full variable domain (outside the CDR3, taken from reference TRBV3-1 and TRBJ1-2): DTAVSQTPKYLVTQMGNDKSIKCEQNLGHDTMYWYKQDSKKFLKIMFSYNNKELIINETVPNRFSPKSPDKAHLNLHINSLELGDSAVYFCASSQGWGQVGSSDYGYTFGSGTRLTVV.

This clonotype has just a few counts. CDR3 bases: TGCAGCGTTGTAATTGATGACAGGGCCGGAACCTACGAGCAGTACTTC. Its protein is CSVVIDDRAGTYEQYF. V usage is TRBV29-1 and J usage is TRBJ2-7, with 7 bases identical to TRBD1. The V segment lost 4 bases and the J segment 2 bases; nucleotides outside the gene matches: 14. CDR1 is SQVTM, CDR2 ANQGSEA, per germline. CDR3 length: 16 residues.

V usage is TRBV7-9 and J usage is TRBJ2-3; 15 bases are shared with TRBD2. CDR1 and CDR2 (germline): SEHNR, FQNEAQ (reference sequence). The CDR3 spans 16 residues. With V trimmed by 3 bases and J by 3 bases, 1 base remained unmatched. CDR3 coding DNA: TGTGCCAGCAGCTTCGGGACTAGCGGGAGGACAGATACGCAGTATTTT. The encoded protein is CASSFGTSGRTDTQYF.

This clonotype has a count of ten or more. This chain links TRBV28 with TRBJ2-7, with TRBD2 matching over 9 bases. CDR1 is MDHEN, CDR2 SYDVKM, per germline. The ends lost 5 bases at V and 2 bases at J; junction bases unmatched: 7. The CDR3 length is 15 residues. CDR3 nucleotides: TGTGCCAGCAGTCCGGGACTAGCTGACACCTACGAGCAGTACTTC. This translates into CASSPGLADTYEQYF.

The chain combines TRBV10-3 with TRBJ1-3; TRBD1 matches 7 bases. Germline V CDR1 and CDR2: ENHRY, SYGVKD. With 2 bases clipped from V and 4 bases from J, the junction kept 8 bases outside the gene matches. This CDR3 has 16 residues. For the CDR3, the DNA is TGTGCCATCAGTGAGCCTCAGACAGGGAACGGAAACACCATATATTTT. This gives the protein CAISEPQTGNGNTIYF.

The sample holds many counts of this clonotype. The chain combines TRBV20-1 with TRBJ1-1, with 12 bases that match TRBD1. Germline assignment: CDR1 DFQATT and CDR2 SNEGSKA (reference sequence). The CDR3 totals 18 residues. V trimming: 4 bases; J trimming: 2 bases; junction bases outside the gene matches: 14. In DNA form, the CDR3 reads TGCAGTGCTATAGTAGCTCCGGGACAGGGGGCTTCAAACACTGAAGCTTTCTTT. It codes for CSAIVAPGQGASNTEAFF.

Remarks on this clonotype: One end of the junction fails to match germline, which may point to a read error. This chain uses TRBV18 with TRBJ2-1; TRBD2 matches 8 bases. In germline, CDR1 is KGHSH, CDR2 LQKENI. The CDR3 consists of 12 residues. The CDR3 loop reads CVSSLTGGEKFF. In nucleotides, the CDR3 is TGTGTCAGCTCACTAACCGGGGGGGAGAAGTTCTTC.

This clonotype showed up just a few times. It may be a read error: a sequence one base away is much more abundant. CDR3 region: CASTAEQGYGYTF. The CDR3 DNA reads as TGTGCCAGCACCGCGGAGCAGGGCTATGGCTACACCTTC. The rearrangement joins TRBV2 to TRBJ1-2; the D gene is possibly TRBD1 (5 bases). The germline V gene has CDR1 SNHLY and CDR2 FYNNEI. The CDR3 covers 13 residues. V lost 7 bases, J lost 4 bases, and 13 bases lay in between.